This is a list of T cell receptor beta chains from one sample in a study of Ad26.COV2.S vaccination and SARS-CoV-2 variants. Sequenced by immunoSEQ multiplex PCR; TCRdb stores in-frame clones only, minus some. Of 250,000 to 300,000 clones detected, about 87% appear once; the ten largest clones hold about 3.1%. Sequenced material: peripheral blood, taken in a trial of Ad26.COV2.S vaccine versus placebo. The receptors derive from a person aged 18-60 years who received the Ad26.COV2.S COVID-19 vaccine or a placebo. Both conserved end residues are part of each CDR3. D genes are given only for firm matches. Size is omitted from some rows. Given values are once, few, many or a class for expanded clones.

j_gene	abundance	d_gene	v_gene	CDR3nt	CDR3aa
TRBJ2-5	.	.	TRBV6-2/TRBV6-3	TGTGCCAGCAGTTCCACCGACCAGGAGACCCAGTACTTC	CASSSTDQETQYF
TRBJ2-7	.	.	TRBV5-1	TGCGCCAGCAGCTTGTTTATCGGAGACTCCTACGAGCAGTACTTC	CASSLFIGDSYEQYF
TRBJ2-1	.	TRBD2	TRBV28	TGTGCCAGCAGTTTATCGACTAGCGGGACTTACAATGAGCAGTTCTTC	CASSLSTSGTYNEQFF
TRBJ2-7	.	.	TRBV27	TGTGCCAGCAGTGCGGGGACGGAGAACTACGAGCAGTACTTC	CASSAGTENYEQYF
TRBJ1-2	.	.	TRBV7-9	TGTGCCAGCAGCTTAAACAGCCTCCCCTATGGCTACACCTTC	CASSLNSLPYGYTF
TRBJ2-7	.	TRBD2	TRBV7-8	TGTGCCAGCAGCCCGCCGGGACTAACCCCGGGCGAGCAGTACTTC	CASSPPGLTPGEQYF
TRBJ1-6	.	.	TRBV3-1/TRBV3-2	TGTGCCAGCAGCCAAGCCTTGGGGAATTCACCCCTCCACTTT	CASSQALGNSPLHF
TRBJ2-5	.	.	TRBV11-2	TGTGCCAGCGGACTCCCGATTATAGGGACCCAGTACTTC	CASGLPIIGTQYF
TRBJ2-1	once	TRBD2	TRBV30	TGTGCCTCCACGAAGCGGGGGAGTTTCTACAATGAGCAGTTCTTC	CASTKRGSFYNEQFF
TRBJ2-7	.	.	TRBV14	TGTGCCAGCAGCCCGTCGACAAATCAGCAGTACTTC	CASSPSTNQQYF
TRBJ2-7	once	.	TRBV18	TGTGCCAGCTCACCTGGGACTCTGGGCGAGCAGTACTTC	CASSPGTLGEQYF
TRBJ2-3	.	TRBD2	TRBV5-4	TGTGCCAGCAGCCGCTTCGCGGGGGGGTACGGCACAGATACGCAGTATTTT	CASSRFAGGYGTDTQYF
TRBJ1-2	.	.	TRBV27	TGTGCCAGCGGTTCGGGGCCCGCGGGTGGCTACACCTTC	CASGSGPAGGYTF
TRBJ2-3	.	TRBD2	TRBV2	TGTGCCAGCAGTGGCGGCCTCCGGGGGGTCGGCACAGATACGCAGTATTTT	CASSGGLRGVGTDTQYF
TRBJ2-5	.	.	TRBV5-1	TGCGCCAGCAGCCAGGGCACCCAAGGCCAAGAGACCCAGTACTTC	CASSQGTQGQETQYF
TRBJ1-1	.	.	TRBV6-5	TGTGCCAGCAGTTACAGGAACACTGAAGCTTTCTTT	CASSYRNTEAFF
TRBJ1-1	few	.	TRBV25-1	TGTGCCAGCAGTGAATTCTCGAACACTGAAGCTTTCTTT	CASSEFSNTEAFF
TRBJ1-1	.	.	TRBV19	TGTGCCAGTAGGTTGGCGGGGACGAACACTGAAGCTTTCTTT	CASRLAGTNTEAFF
TRBJ1-5	.	.	TRBV5-4	TGTGCCAGCAGCTTGGGACCCAATCAGCCCCAGCATTTT	CASSLGPNQPQHF
TRBJ2-7	.	.	TRBV27	TGTGCCAGCAGTTTATCGTCTTTAGGAGGGACGCTTACCTACGAGCAGTACTTC	CASSLSSLGGTLTYEQYF
TRBJ1-2	.	TRBD1	TRBV4-3	TGCGCCAGCAGCCAAGATCCGTCCCGGACAGGGAAAAAGAACTATGGCTACACCTTC	CASSQDPSRTGKKNYGYTF
TRBJ2-7	.	.	TRBV7-3	TGTGCCAGCAGCTTAGGGTTGGGCTCCTACGAGCAGTACTTC	CASSLGLGSYEQYF
TRBJ2-3	.	TRBD2	TRBV3-1/TRBV3-2	TGTGCCAGCAGCCATGGGGGACTAGCGGGAATGCAGTATTTT	CASSHGGLAGMQYF
TRBJ2-7	.	TRBD1	TRBV6-6	TGTGCCAGCAGTTACGGGGGGACAGGGGACTCCTACGAGCAGTACTTC	CASSYGGTGDSYEQYF
TRBJ1-1	.	.	TRBV6-5	TGTGCCAGCAGTTACTCTGGACAGTCACAAGCTTTCTTT	CASSYSGQSQAFF
TRBJ2-2	.	TRBD2	TRBV5-1	TGCGCCAGCAGCCCCGCTCGAGGACTAGCGGTCACCGGGGAGCTGTTTTTT	CASSPARGLAVTGELFF
TRBJ1-2	.	.	TRBV4-3	TGCGCCAGCAGCCCATCTCCCGGGGGCTATGGCTACACCTTC	CASSPSPGGYGYTF
TRBJ1-2	.	.	TRBV10-2	TGCGCCAGCAGTGAGGGTGGATACTATGGCTACACCTTC	CASSEGGYYGYTF
TRBJ1-4	.	.	TRBV5-8	TGTGCCAGCCCTCAAGGCACCTGGGCAACTAATGAAAAACTGTTTTTT	CASPQGTWATNEKLFF
TRBJ2-3	.	.	TRBV7-8	TGTGCCAGCAGCCGACGCGAGGATACAGATACGCAGTATTTT	CASSRREDTDTQYF
TRBJ1-4	.	.	TRBV5-1	TGCGCCAGCAGCTTGGTTCCGGGCCTTAATGAAAAACTGTTTTTT	CASSLVPGLNEKLFF
TRBJ2-3	.	.	TRBV18	TGTGCCAGCTCACCACCGACGGGGGCGAGAGTGACAGATACGCAGTATTTT	CASSPPTGARVTDTQYF
TRBJ1-4	few	.	TRBV2	TGTGCCAGCAGTGGCTTGGGGGGAACTAATGAAAAACTGTTTTTT	CASSGLGGTNEKLFF
TRBJ1-3	few	.	TRBV7-8	TGTGCCAGCAGCTACGACGACAGGCATGGAAACACCATATATTTT	CASSYDDRHGNTIYF
TRBJ2-1	.	.	TRBV6-6	TGTGCCAGCAGTTATAGGGGTAGCTCCTACAATGAGCAGTTCTTC	CASSYRGSSYNEQFF
TRBJ1-5	.	TRBD1	TRBV28	TGTGCCAGCAGTTCCCAGGGGGCCCGTCAGCCCCAGCATTTT	CASSSQGARQPQHF
TRBJ2-3	.	TRBD2	TRBV11-2	TGTGCCAGCAGCTTCCAGCGGGGCCCAGATACGCAGTATTTT	CASSFQRGPDTQYF
TRBJ1-2	.	.	TRBV5-5	TGTGCCAGCAGCCACGCCGGGACGGTTAGTTTCTATGGCTACACCTTC	CASSHAGTVSFYGYTF
TRBJ2-2	once	TRBD2	TRBV19	TGTGCCAGTACCCTAGGACTAGCGGGAGGGCACGGCGGGGAGCTGTTTTTT	CASTLGLAGGHGGELFF
TRBJ1-6	.	.	TRBV10-2	TGCGCCAGCACGGACTTCAAATTCAATTCACCCCTCCACTTT	CASTDFKFNSPLHF
TRBJ1-2	.	TRBD1	TRBV2	TGTGCCAGCAGCGGGACAGGATATGACTACACCTTC	CASSGTGYDYTF
TRBJ1-5	.	TRBD1	TRBV19	TGTGCCAGTACCACTTGGGACAGGGTTGATCAGCCCCAGCATTTT	CASTTWDRVDQPQHF
TRBJ1-2	.	.	TRBV11-2	TGTGCCAGCAGCTCCTTAAGACGAGGGGAGGAGGATGGCTACACCTTC	CASSSLRRGEEDGYTF
TRBJ1-2	.	.	TRBV7-9	TGTGCCAGCAGCTTGATCTCAAGTGGCTACACCTTC	CASSLISSGYTF
TRBJ2-2	.	TRBD1	TRBV6-5	TGTGCCAGCAGTTACAGGGGACAGGAGAACACCGGGGAGCTGTTTTTT	CASSYRGQENTGELFF
TRBJ2-7	.	.	TRBV5-1	TGCGCCAGCAGCTTGGACAGTCTCTCCTACGAGCAGTACTTC	CASSLDSLSYEQYF
TRBJ2-7	.	.	TRBV5-1	TGCGCCAGCAGCTTGAGCGTCACGGGTAGCTCCTACGAGCAGTACTTC	CASSLSVTGSSYEQYF
TRBJ1-2	.	.	TRBV5-4	TGTGCCAGCAGCCAAGGCACAGGGTCCTATGGCTACACCTTC	CASSQGTGSYGYTF
TRBJ2-1	few	TRBD2	TRBV7-3	TGTGCCAGCAGCCTCACTAGCGGGGACTACAATGAGCAGTTCTTC	CASSLTSGDYNEQFF
TRBJ1-2	few	.	TRBV12-5	TGTGCTAGTGGTTTGTACCCGGGAGGGGGCTACACCTTC	CASGLYPGGGYTF
TRBJ1-1	.	.	TRBV5-1	TGCGCCAGCAGCTTCGAAGGTCTGAACACTGAAGCTTTCTTT	CASSFEGLNTEAFF